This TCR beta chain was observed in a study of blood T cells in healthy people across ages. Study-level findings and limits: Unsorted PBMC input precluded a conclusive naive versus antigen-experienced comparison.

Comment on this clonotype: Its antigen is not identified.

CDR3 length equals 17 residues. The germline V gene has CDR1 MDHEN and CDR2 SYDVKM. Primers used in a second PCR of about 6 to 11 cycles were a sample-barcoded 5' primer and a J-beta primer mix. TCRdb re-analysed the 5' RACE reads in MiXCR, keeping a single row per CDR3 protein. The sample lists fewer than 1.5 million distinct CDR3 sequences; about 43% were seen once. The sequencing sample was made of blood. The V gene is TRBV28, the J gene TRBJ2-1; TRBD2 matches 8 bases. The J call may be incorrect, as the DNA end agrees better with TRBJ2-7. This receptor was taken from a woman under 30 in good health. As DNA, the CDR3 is TGTGCCAGCAGAAGTTTAGCGGGCGGGGGGCCGTACAATGAGCAGTACTTC. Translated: CASRSLAGGGPYNEQYF.